The 15 T cell receptor beta chains below were found in one sample sequenced in a study of tumor and adjacent non-tumor tissue in lung cancer. Three rounds of nested PCR, following a modified ARM-PCR protocol, produced the TCRbeta library. TCRdb called the multiplex PCR reads again in MiXCR, with one record for every CDR3 protein. The sample contains fewer than 120,000 distinct CDR3 sequences, about 80% of which appear only once. This sample's RNA came from whole unsorted tissue. The sample taken for sequencing was lung tumor tissue. Receptors originate from a man in his sixties or seventies with non-small cell lung cancer.

Turning to this clonotype: A read error may explain this, as a much larger clone is one base away. V usage is TRBV20-1 and J usage is TRBJ1-3; D remains ambiguous. The CDR3 sequence is 15 residues long. The V and J ends lost 4 bases and 0 bases respectively, with 13 bases between them. Germline CDR1 DFQATT, CDR2 SNEGSKA (reference sequence). CDR3 sequence reads: CSATSDPNSGNTIYF. CDR3 nucleotide sequence: TGCAGTGCTACCAGCGACCCGAACTCTGGAAACACCATATATTTT.

Points on this clonotype: A single base separates this from a much larger clone, so it may be a read error. This sequence joins TRBV20-1 and TRBJ2-1; TRBD1 might be the D (5 bases). With 6 bases removed from V and 4 bases from J, the gap between germline ends came to 16 bases. In germline, CDR1 is DFQATT, CDR2 SNEGSKA (reference sequence). The CDR3 covers 14 residues. Here the CDR3 reads CSAEPRQKYNEQFF. CDR3 DNA sequence: TGCAGTGCAGAACCGAGACAGAAATACAATGAGCAGTTCTTC.

This clonotype was observed a single time. One end of the junction varies from germline; a read error may be responsible. The DNA for the CDR3 is TGTGCCTGCATAAAGGGACTAGTTTCAGATGAGCAGTCCTTC. This gives the protein CACIKGLVSDEQSF. The chain uses TRBV6-1 and TRBJ2-1, with 8 bases that match TRBD2. This CDR3 spans 14 amino acids. Germline CDR1 reads MNHNS; CDR2 reads SASEGT.

This clonotype appeared a single time. Because it lacks the conserved phenylalanine or tryptophan at the end, this CDR3 is likely a read error. The J gene is TRBJ2-1, the V gene TRBV5-5; a possible D gene is TRBD2 (5 bases). The CDR3 is 16 amino acids. Germline assignment: CDR1 SGHKS and CDR2 YYEKEE (reference sequence). Between the trimmed V and J ends, which lost 5 bases and 0 bases, there was a span of 15 bases. In nucleotides, the CDR3 is TGTGCCAGCAGTTTTTTTCCGGGGATCTCCTACAATGAGCAGTTCTTA. Translated: CASSFFPGISYNEQFL.

A remark on this clonotype: The junction does not match germline at one end; this may be a read error. The V call is TRBV12-3 or TRBV12-4, the J call TRBJ2-5, with 8 bases matching TRBD1. The CDR3 has 13 amino acids. CDR3 sequence: CTSSLGQGKTQYF. CDR3 coding DNA: TGTACCAGCAGTTTAGGACAGGGAAAGACCCAGTATTTC.

This clonotype has just one count. An end of the junction differs from the germline gene, which may be a read error. This chain links TRBV28 with TRBJ2-6; unclear D gene. The CDR3 is 15 residues long. Per the germline V gene, CDR1 is MDHEN and CDR2 is SYDVKM. CDR3 region: CDSSETYCGANVLTF. As DNA, the CDR3 is TGTGACAGCAGTGAGACCTACTGTGGGGCCAACGTCCTGACTTTC.

Regarding this clonotype: No conserved phenylalanine or tryptophan is present at the end of the CDR3, so a read error is the likely explanation. CDR3 sequence reads: CASVPDRNQAQHL. CDR3 in DNA: TGTGCTAGTGTCCCGGACAGGAATCAGGCCCAGCATCTT. V usage is TRBV12-5 and J usage is TRBJ1-5; 7 bases match TRBD1. The germline gives CDR1 LGHNT, CDR2 FRNRAP. This CDR3 comprises 13 residues.

Concerning this clonotype itself: At one end, the junction sequence differs from germline, possibly due to a read error. The rearrangement uses TRBV13 and TRBJ2-7; 9 nucleotides agree with TRBD2. CDR1 PRHDT and CDR2 FYEKMQ come from the germline V gene (reference sequence). CDR3 length: 13 amino acids. CDR3 sequence reads: CASSSLRLAEHYF. The CDR3 nucleotides are TGTGCCAGCAGCTCACTAAGACTAGCGGAGCATTACTTC.

About this clonotype: At one end, the junction sequence differs from germline, possibly due to a read error. The CDR3 reads CSSRTGFGRYGTEAFF. The CDR3 DNA follows: TGTTCCAGCAGAACAGGGTTCGGTAGATACGGCACCGAAGCTTTCTTT. The chain links TRBV6-6 to TRBJ1-1, with D perhaps TRBD1 (6 bases). This CDR3 comprises 16 residues. From germline, CDR1 is MNHNY and CDR2 SVGAGI (reference sequence).

The rearrangement uses TRBV12-3 or TRBV12-4 and TRBJ1-4; D might be TRBD1 (5 bases). V dropped 3 bases and J dropped 7 bases, with 12 bases sitting between them. The CDR3 extends over 14 amino acids. The CDR3 nucleotides read TGTGCCAGCAGTTTGTCAGGGTTTGGTGAAAAACTGTTTTTT. As protein: CASSLSGFGEKLFF.

To note about this clonotype: A read error may account for a junction end that differs from germline. The V call is TRBV30, the J call TRBJ2-5, with D maybe TRBD2 (5 bases). Germline assignment: CDR1 GTSNPN and CDR2 SVGIG (reference sequence). CDR3 size: 10 residues. CDR3 sequence: CAWRTEPQYF. In DNA, the CDR3 is TGCGCCTGGAGGACGGAGCCCCAGTACTTC.

The chain employs TRBV5-8 and TRBJ2-7, with TRBD1 matching 7 bases. CDR3 length: 13 residues. Losses at the gene ends were 4 bases for V and 5 bases for J; bases not matched to a gene: 6. Germline-derived CDR1 and CDR2 are SGHTS and YDEGEE. CDR3 in amino acids: CASSILDRDEQYF. The CDR3 DNA sequence: TGTGCCAGCAGCATCTTAGACAGGGACGAGCAGTACTTC.

Note on this clonotype: The junction and the germline gene differ at one end; a read error may be behind it. This chain joins TRBV28 and TRBJ1-1; D gene uncertain. The V gene's germline CDR1 is MDHEN and CDR2 SYDVKM. CDR3 length equals 16 residues. CDR3 sequence: CACSTDVRGRTTEAFF. In nucleotides, the CDR3 is TGTGCCTGCAGCACCGACGTCCGCGGTCGTACCACTGAAGCTTTCTTT. Together with reference TRBV28 and TRBJ1-1, the CDR3 gives the full variable domain: DVKVTQSSRYLVKRTGEKVFLECVQDMDHENMFWYRQDPGLGLRLIYFSYDVKMKEKGDIPEGYSVSREKKERFSLILESASTNQTSMYLCACSTDVRGRTTEAFFGQGTRLTVV.

As concerns this clonotype: Relative to the germline gene, one junction end is altered; a read error may explain this. The chain couples TRBV6-5 to TRBJ1-5, with 7 bases aligning to TRBD1. The CDR3 consists of 13 residues. From germline, CDR1 is MNHEY and CDR2 SVGAGI. CDR3 DNA: TGTGCCAGCATAGACAGGGCTGGGCAGCCCCATCATTTT. Protein sequence: CASIDRAGQPHHF.

Concerning this clonotype: The germline gene is not matched at one end of the junction; a read error may be the cause. The chain carries TRBV29-1 and TRBJ1-1; 9 bases line up with TRBD1. This CDR3 contains 14 residues. CDR1 SQVTM and CDR2 ANQGSEA come from the germline V gene. CDR3 residues: CCGLIDRGNTEALF. CDR3 sequence (DNA): TGCTGCGGCCTAATCGACAGGGGGAACACTGAAGCTTTATTT.